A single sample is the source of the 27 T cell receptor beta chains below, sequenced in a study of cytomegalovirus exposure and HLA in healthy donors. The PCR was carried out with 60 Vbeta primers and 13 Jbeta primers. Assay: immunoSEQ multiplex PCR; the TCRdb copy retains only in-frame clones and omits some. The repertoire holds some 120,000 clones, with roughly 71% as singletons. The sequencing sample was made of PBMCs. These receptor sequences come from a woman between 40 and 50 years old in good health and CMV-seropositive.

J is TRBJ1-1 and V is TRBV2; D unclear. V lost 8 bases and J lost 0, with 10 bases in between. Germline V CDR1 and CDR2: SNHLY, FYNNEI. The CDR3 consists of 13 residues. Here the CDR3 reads CASSGRMNTEAFF. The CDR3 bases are TGTGCCAGCTCTGGCCGCATGAACACTGAAGCTTTCTTT.

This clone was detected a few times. Here the CDR3 reads CASSEAPGRRNQPQHF. Written as DNA, the CDR3 is TGTGCCAGCAGTGAAGCCCCAGGAAGGCGCAATCAGCCCCAGCATTTT. The genes are TRBV6-1 and TRBJ1-5; D is ambiguous. V was cut by 0 bases and J by 2 bases, with 11 bases left in between. This CDR3 comprises 16 residues. Germline loops: CDR1 MNHNS, CDR2 SASEGT.

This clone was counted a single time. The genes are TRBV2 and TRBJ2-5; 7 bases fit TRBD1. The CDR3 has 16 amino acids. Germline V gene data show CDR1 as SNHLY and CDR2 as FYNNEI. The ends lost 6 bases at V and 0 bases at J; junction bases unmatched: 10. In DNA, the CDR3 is TGTGCCAGCAGGACCCTCGAACAGGGGTACCAAGAGACCCAGTACTTC. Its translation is CASRTLEQGYQETQYF.

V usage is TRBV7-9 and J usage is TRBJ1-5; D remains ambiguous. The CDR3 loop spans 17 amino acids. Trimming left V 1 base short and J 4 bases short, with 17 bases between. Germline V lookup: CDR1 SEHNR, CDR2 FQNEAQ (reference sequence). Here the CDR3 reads CASSLGNREGVNQPQHF. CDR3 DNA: TGTGCCAGCAGCTTAGGCAACCGGGAGGGAGTAAATCAGCCCCAGCATTTT.

The CDR3 DNA follows: TGTGCCAGCAGAGTTAAGGGGGCGGGAGAGCAGTACTTC. Encoded protein: CASRVKGAGEQYF. The V gene is TRBV6-5, the J gene TRBJ2-7; a possible D gene is TRBD1 (7 bases). The length of the CDR3 is 13 residues. Between the trimmed V and J ends, which lost 6 bases and 7 bases, there was a span of 16 bases. Germline CDR1 reads MNHEY; CDR2 reads SVGAGI.

The CDR3 sequence: CASSEGGRGRRTGNQPQHF. CDR3 sequence (DNA): TGCGCCAGCAGTGAAGGGGGCAGGGGGCGCAGGACTGGCAATCAGCCCCAGCATTTT. This sequence joins TRBV10-2 and TRBJ1-5, with 8 bases identical to TRBD1. After removal of 3 bases from V and 2 bases from J, the junction contained 15 bases not matched to a gene. Germline V gene lookup returns CDR1 WSHSY and CDR2 SAAADI. CDR3 size: 19 residues.

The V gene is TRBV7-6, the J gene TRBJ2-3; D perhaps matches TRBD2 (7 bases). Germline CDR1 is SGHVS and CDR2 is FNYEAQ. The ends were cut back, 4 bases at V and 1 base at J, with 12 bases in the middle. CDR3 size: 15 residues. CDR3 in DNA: TGTGCCAGCAGCTCCGAGGGGGGGCGCACAGATACGCAGTATTTT. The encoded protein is CASSSEGGRTDTQYF.

This CDR3 reads CSVVGQGMGEQFF. The CDR3 region has the DNA TGCAGCGTTGTAGGACAGGGGATGGGTGAGCAGTTCTTC. J is TRBJ2-1 and V is TRBV29-1, with 9 bases aligning to TRBD1. The junction had 7 bases not matched to a gene; V was cut back by 4 bases and J by 9 bases. The CDR3 runs to 13 residues. Germline assignment: CDR1 SQVTM and CDR2 ANQGSEA.

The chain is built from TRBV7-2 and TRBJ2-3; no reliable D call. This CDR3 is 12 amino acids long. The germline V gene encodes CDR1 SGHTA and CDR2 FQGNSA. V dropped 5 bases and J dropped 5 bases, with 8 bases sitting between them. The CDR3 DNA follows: TGTGCCAGCAGCCCACGTAGAGATACGCAGTATTTT. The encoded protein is CASSPRRDTQYF.

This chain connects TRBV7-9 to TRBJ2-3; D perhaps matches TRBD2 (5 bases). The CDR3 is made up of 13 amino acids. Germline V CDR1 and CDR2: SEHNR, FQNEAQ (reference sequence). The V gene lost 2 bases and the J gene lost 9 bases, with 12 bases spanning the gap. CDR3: CASSLNRDETQYF. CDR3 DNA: TGTGCCAGCAGCTTAAACCGGGATGAGACGCAGTATTTT. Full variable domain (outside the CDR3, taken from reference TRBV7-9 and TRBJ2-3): DTGVSQNPRHKITKRGQNVTFRCDPISEHNRLYWYRQTLGQGPEFLTYFQNEAQLEKSRLLSDRFSAERPKGSFSTLEIQRTEQGDSAMYLCASSLNRDETQYFGPGTRLTVL.

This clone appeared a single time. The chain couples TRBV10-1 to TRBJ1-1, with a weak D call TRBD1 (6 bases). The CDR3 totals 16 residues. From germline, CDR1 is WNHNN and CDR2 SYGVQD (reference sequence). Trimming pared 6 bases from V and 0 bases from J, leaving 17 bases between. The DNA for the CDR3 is TGCGCCAGCAGCGCGAGCAGAGACAGGATGAACACTGAAGCTTTCTTT. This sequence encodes CASSASRDRMNTEAFF.

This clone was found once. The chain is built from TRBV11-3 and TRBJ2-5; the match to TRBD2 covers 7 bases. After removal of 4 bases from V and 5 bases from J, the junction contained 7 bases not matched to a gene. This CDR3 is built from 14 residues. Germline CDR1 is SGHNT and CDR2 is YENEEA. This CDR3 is CASSSSAGVETQYF. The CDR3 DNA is TGTGCCAGCAGCTCGAGTGCGGGAGTCGAGACCCAGTACTTC.

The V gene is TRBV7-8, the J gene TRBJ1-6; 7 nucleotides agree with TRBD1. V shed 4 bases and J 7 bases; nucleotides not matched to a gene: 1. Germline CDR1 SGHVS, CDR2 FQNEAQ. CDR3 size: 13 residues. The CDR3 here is CASSWTGNSPLHF. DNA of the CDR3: TGTGCCAGCAGCTGGACAGGAAATTCACCCCTCCACTTT.

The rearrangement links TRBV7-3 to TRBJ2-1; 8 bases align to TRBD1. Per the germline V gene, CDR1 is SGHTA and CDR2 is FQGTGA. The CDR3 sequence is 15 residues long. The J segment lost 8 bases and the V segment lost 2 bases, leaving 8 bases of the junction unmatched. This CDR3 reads CASSLGGTGRDEQFF. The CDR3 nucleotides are TGTGCCAGCAGCTTAGGAGGGACAGGAAGGGATGAGCAGTTCTTC.

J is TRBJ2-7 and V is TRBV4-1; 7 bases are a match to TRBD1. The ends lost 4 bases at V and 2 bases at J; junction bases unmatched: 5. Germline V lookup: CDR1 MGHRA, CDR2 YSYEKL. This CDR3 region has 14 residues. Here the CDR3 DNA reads TGCGCCAGCAGCCCTGGGGACAGCCCCTACGAGCAGTACTTC. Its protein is CASSPGDSPYEQYF.

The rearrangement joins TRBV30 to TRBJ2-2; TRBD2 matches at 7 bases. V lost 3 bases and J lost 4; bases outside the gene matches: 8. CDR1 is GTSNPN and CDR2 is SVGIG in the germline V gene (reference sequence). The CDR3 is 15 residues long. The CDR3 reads CAWSPRGRGTGELFF. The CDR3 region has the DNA TGTGCCTGGAGCCCGCGCGGGAGAGGCACCGGGGAGCTGTTTTTT. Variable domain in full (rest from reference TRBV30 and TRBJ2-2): SQTIHQWPATLVQPVGSPLSLECTVEGTSNPNLYWYRQAAGRGLQLLFYSVGIGQISSEVPQNLSASRPQDRQFILSSKKLLLSDSGFYLCAWSPRGRGTGELFFGEGSRLTVL.

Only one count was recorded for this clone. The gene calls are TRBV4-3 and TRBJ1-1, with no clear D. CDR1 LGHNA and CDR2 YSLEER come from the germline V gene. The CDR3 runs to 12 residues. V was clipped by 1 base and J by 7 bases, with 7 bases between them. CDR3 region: CASSQVGVEAFF. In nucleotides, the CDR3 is TGCGCCAGCAGCCAAGTGGGAGTTGAAGCTTTCTTT.

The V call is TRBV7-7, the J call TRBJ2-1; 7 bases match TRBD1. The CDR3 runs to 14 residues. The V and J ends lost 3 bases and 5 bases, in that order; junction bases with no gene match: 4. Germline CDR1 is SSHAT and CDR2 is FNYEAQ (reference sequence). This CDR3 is CASSLGQFDNEQFF. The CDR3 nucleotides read TGTGCCAGCAGCTTGGGACAGTTTGACAATGAGCAGTTCTTC.

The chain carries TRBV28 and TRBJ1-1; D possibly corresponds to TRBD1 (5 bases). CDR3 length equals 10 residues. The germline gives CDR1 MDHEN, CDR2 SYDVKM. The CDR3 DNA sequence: TGTGGGACAATGGTGGATGAAGCTTTCTTT. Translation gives CGTMVDEAFF.

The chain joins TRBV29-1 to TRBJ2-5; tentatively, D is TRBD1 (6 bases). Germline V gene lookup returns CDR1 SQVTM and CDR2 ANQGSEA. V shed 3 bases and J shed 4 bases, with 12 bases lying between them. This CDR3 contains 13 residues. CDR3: CSVDQGIGETQYF. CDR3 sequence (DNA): TGCAGCGTTGATCAGGGGATCGGAGAGACCCAGTACTTC.

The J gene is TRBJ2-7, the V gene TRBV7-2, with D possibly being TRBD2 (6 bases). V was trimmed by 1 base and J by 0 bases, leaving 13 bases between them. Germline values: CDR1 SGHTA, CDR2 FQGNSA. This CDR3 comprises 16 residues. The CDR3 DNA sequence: TGTGCCAGCAGCTTAGACGGCGGGAAAAGCTCCTACGAGCAGTACTTC. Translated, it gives CASSLDGGKSSYEQYF.

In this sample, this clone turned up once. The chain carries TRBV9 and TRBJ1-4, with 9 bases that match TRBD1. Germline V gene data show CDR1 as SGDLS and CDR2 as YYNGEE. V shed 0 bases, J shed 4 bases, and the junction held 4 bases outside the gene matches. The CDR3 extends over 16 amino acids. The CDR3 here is CASSVGGGQGNEKLFF. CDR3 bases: TGTGCCAGCAGCGTAGGGGGGGGACAGGGTAATGAAAAACTGTTTTTT.

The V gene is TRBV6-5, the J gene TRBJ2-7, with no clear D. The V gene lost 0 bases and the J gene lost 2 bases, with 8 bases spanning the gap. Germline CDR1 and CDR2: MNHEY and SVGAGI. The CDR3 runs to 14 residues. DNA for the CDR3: TGTGCCAGCAGTTACTCTGGAGAAACCTACGAGCAGTACTTC. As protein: CASSYSGETYEQYF.

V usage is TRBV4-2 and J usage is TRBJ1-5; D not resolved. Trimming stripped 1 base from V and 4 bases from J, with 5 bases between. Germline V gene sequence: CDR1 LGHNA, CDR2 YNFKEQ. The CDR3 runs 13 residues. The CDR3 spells CASSQGSNQPQHF. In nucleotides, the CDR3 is TGTGCCAGCAGCCAAGGCAGTAATCAGCCCCAGCATTTT.

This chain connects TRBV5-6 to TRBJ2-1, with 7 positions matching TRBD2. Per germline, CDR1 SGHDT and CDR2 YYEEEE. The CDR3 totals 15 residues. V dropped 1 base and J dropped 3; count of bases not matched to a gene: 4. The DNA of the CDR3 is TGTGCCAGCAGCTTGTACAGCGGGGACTACAATGAGCAGTTCTTC. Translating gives CASSLYSGDYNEQFF.

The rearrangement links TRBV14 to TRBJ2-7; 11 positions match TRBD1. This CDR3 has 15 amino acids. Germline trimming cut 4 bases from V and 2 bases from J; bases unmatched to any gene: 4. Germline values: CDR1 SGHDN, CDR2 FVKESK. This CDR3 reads CASSPGTGGPYEQYF. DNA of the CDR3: TGTGCCAGCAGCCCCGGGACAGGGGGTCCCTACGAGCAGTACTTC.

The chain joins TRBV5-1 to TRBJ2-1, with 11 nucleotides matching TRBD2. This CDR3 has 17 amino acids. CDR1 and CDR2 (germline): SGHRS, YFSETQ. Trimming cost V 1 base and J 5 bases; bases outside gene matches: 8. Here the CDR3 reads CASSLSLLGLADNEQFF. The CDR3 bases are TGCGCCAGCAGCTTGAGTTTACTGGGACTAGCGGACAATGAGCAGTTCTTC. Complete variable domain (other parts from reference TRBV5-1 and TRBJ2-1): KAGVTQTPRYLIKTRGQQVTLSCSPISGHRSVSWYQQTPGQGLQFLFEYFSETQRNKGNFPGRFSGRQFSNSRSEMNVSTLELGDSALYLCASSLSLLGLADNEQFFGPGTRLTVL.